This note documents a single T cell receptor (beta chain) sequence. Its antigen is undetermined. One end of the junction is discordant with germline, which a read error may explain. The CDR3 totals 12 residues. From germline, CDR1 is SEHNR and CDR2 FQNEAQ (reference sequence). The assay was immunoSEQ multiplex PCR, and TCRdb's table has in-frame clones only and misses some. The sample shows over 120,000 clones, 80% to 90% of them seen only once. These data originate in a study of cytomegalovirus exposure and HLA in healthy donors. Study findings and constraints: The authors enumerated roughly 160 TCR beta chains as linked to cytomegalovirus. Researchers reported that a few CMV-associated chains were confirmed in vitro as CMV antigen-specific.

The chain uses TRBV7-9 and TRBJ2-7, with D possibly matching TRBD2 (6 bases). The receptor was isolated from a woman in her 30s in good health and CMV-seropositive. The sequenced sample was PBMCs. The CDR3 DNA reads TGTGCCAGCAGCTTAGGTACGGGAGCCCCCAACTTC. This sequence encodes CASSLGTGAPNF.